This T cell receptor (beta chain) derives from a study of metastatic and nonmetastatic thyroid tumors. Authors' analysis steps: Variation in CDR3 across clinicopathological groups served as the basis for constructing a distant-metastasis classifier in papillary thyroid cancer. TCRdb re-clonotyped the PCR reads via MiXCR. The V and J calls were not made by the authors but by TCRdb's processing. In the table there are about 33,000 clones, about 18% of which are singletons. Not a single patient had been given any form of treatment at any point before undergoing thyroid surgery. This clone was observed at least ten times. Within the sample, other DNA sequences also encode this same CDR3. This CDR3 spans 12 amino acids. Germline V CDR1 and CDR2: KGHSH, LQKENI. Trimming pared 5 bases from V and 0 bases from J, leaving 3 bases between.

Sequencing was done on a sample of blood. The chain joins TRBV18 to TRBJ2-3, with D hard to call. This receptor was obtained from a male donor with papillary thyroid cancer or a benign thyroid nodule (not recorded which). Some clones in this sample may be carry-over from other donors' samples. CDR3 region: CASSTSTDTQYF. Here the CDR3 DNA reads TGTGCCAGCTCAACTAGCACAGATACGCAGTATTTT.